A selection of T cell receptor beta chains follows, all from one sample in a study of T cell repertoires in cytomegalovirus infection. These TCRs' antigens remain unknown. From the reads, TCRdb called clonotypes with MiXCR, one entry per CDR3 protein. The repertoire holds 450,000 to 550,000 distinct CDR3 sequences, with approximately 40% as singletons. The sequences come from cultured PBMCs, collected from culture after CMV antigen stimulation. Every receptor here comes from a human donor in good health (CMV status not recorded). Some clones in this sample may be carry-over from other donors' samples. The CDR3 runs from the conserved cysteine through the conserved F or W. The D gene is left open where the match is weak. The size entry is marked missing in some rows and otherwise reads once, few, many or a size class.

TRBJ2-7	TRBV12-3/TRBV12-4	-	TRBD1	TGTGCCAGCAGTTCCCCAGGGACAGGGTCCTACGAGCAGTACTTC	CASSSPGTGSYEQYF
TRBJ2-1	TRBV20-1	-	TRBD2	TGCAGTGCGATTACGGGGGGGGATAACAATGAGCAGTTCTTC	CSAITGGDNNEQFF
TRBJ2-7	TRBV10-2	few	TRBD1	TGCGCCAGTACCGGGACAGCCTCCTACGAGCAGTACTTC	CASTGTASYEQYF
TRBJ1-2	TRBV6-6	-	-	TGTGCCAGCAGTCCCCCCACCGGGAGAAGGTCGGGCTACACCTTC	CASSPPTGRRSGYTF
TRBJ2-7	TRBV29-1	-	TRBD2	TGCAGCGCCTCGCGGGAGGGGTACGAGCAGTACTTC	CSASREGYEQYF
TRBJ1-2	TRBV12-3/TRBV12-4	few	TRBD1	TGTGCCAGCAGTTTTGGACAGGTCTATGGCTACACCTTC	CASSFGQVYGYTF
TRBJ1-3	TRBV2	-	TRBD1	TGTGCCAGCAGTGAAACCGGAGACAGGGGTTTTGGAAACACCATATATTTT	CASSETGDRGFGNTIYF
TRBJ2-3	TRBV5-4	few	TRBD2	TGTGCCAGCAGCTGGGGACTAGCGGGAGGGCCACTGGATACGCAGTATTTT	CASSWGLAGGPLDTQYF
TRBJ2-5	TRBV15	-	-	TGTGCCACCAGCAGAGAGTTAGGTGGTCAAGAGACCCAGTACTTC	CATSRELGGQETQYF
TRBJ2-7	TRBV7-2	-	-	TGTGCCAGCAGCCCCCGAGGGCCCGCCGACGAGCAGTACTTC	CASSPRGPADEQYF
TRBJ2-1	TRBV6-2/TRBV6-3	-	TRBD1	TGTGCCAGCAGTTATCCTCCGGGACAGGGTCCCCACAATGAGCAGTTCTTC	CASSYPPGQGPHNEQFF
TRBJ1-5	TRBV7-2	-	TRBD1	TGTGCCAACAGCAACAGGGGGGGTCAGCCCCAGCATTTT	CANSNRGGQPQHF
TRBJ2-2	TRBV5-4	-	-	TGTGCCAGCAGCTCGGAGTTATACAGCGGGGAGCTGTTTTTT	CASSSELYSGELFF
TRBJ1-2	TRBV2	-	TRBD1	TGTGCCAGCAGTGGATCAGGGGGGGTCTATGGCTACACCTTC	CASSGSGGVYGYTF
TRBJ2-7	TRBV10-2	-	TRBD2	TGCGCCAGCAGTGGAAGGGGGGCACCGGGACTAGCGGCTGCCTACGAGCAGTACTTC	CASSGRGAPGLAAAYEQYF
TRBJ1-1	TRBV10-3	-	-	TGTGCCATCAGTGAGCCGATACTCAACACTGAAGCTTTCTTT	CAISEPILNTEAFF
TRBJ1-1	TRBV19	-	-	TGTGCCACCCTGGGGGGAATGAACACTGAAGCTTTCTTT	CATLGGMNTEAFF
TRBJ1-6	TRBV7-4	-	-	TGTGCCTCCCAGGCTGACGGTTCACCCCTCCACTTT	CASQADGSPLHF
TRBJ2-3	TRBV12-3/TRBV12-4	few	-	TGTGCCAGCAGCCCGGAGGAGGCAGATACGCAGTATTTT	CASSPEEADTQYF
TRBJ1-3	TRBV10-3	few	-	TGTGCCATCAGTGAGCCTCACCTGCTCTCTGGAAACACCATATATTTT	CAISEPHLLSGNTIYF
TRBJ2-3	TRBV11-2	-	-	TGTGCCAGCAGCTTAGATCTAACTCCGGGAGTAGATACGCAGTATTTT	CASSLDLTPGVDTQYF
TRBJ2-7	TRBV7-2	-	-	TGTGCCAGCAGCCAAGACTCCCGGTACGAGCAGTACTTC	CASSQDSRYEQYF
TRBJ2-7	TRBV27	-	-	TGTGCCAGCAGTCGACAGTTCTCCTACGAGCAGTACTTC	CASSRQFSYEQYF
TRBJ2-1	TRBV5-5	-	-	TGTGCCAGCAGCTTGGGGGCCGGGGACAATGAGCAGTTCTTC	CASSLGAGDNEQFF
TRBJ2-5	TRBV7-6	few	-	TGTGCCAGCAGCCCAACGGAACAAGAGACCCAGTACTTC	CASSPTEQETQYF
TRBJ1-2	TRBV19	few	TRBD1	TGTGCCAGTAGTAGACAGGGGGCGGACTACACCTTC	CASSRQGADYTF
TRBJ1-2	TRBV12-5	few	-	TGTGCTAGTGGTCTCCCCGCAGGACGAACGTATGGCTACACCTTC	CASGLPAGRTYGYTF
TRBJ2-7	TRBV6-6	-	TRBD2	TGTGCCAGCAGTTACTCGTCCCCAGCGGGAGCCCTCGGGTACGAGCAGTACTTC	CASSYSSPAGALGYEQYF
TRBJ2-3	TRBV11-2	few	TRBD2	TGTGCCAGCAGCTTTGGGGGGGTAGGAGCGGGGGGCGCAGATACGCAGTATTTT	CASSFGGVGAGGADTQYF
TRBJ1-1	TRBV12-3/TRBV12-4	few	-	TGTGCCAGCAGTCCTACCGGGTCCATGAACACTGAAGCTTTCTTT	CASSPTGSMNTEAFF
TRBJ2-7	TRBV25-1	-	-	TGTGCCAGCAGTTATCCAGGAACATCTACCTACGAGCAGTACTTC	CASSYPGTSTYEQYF
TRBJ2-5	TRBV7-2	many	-	TGTGCCAGCAGCTTACCGGAAGAGACCCAGTACTTC	CASSLPEETQYF
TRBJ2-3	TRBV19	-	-	TGTGCCAGAATGGGACTCATTGGGGATACGCAGTATTTT	CARMGLIGDTQYF
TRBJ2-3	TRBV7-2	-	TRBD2	TGTGCCAGCAGCTTACGCCGCGGGGGGGACCCCAATACGCAGTATTTT	CASSLRRGGDPNTQYF
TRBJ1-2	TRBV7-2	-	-	TGTGCCAGCAGCTTACCAGGGGACTATGGCTACACCTTC	CASSLPGDYGYTF
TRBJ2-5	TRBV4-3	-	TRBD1	TGCGCCAGCAGCCAAGTAGACAGGGAAGAGACCCAGTACTTC	CASSQVDREETQYF
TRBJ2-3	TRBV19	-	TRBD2	TGTGCCAGTAGTATAGATCTATGGGGGACTAGCGGCGCAGATACGCAGTATTTT	CASSIDLWGTSGADTQYF
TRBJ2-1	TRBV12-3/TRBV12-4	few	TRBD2	TGTGCCAGCAGTTTAGGGACTAGCCTTCGAGAGCAGTTCTTC	CASSLGTSLREQFF
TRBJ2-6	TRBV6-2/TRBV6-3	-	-	TGTGCCAGCAGTTACTCGAAGAGCTCTGGGGCCAACGTCCTGACTTTC	CASSYSKSSGANVLTF
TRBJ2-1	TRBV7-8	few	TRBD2	TGTGCCAGCAGCTACCAATCCGGACTAGCGGAGCAGTTCTTC	CASSYQSGLAEQFF
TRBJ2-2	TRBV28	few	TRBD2	TGTGCCAGCAGTTCTAGCGGGGGAACCGGGGAGCTGTTTTTT	CASSSSGGTGELFF
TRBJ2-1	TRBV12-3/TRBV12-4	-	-	TGTGCCAGCAGTCCGTTGGGAGTCGGCAATGAGCAGTTCTTC	CASSPLGVGNEQFF
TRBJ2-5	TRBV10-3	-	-	TGTGCCATCAGTGAGTCGGGGCAGAAAGAGACCCAGTACTTC	CAISESGQKETQYF
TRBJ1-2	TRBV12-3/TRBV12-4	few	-	TGTGCCAGCAGTCCCGACAGGCGAGGCCTCTCCGGCTACACCTTC	CASSPDRRGLSGYTF
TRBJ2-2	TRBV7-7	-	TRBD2	TGTGCCAGCAGCTTAGCGTGGGAACCGGGACTAGCGGGAGGGCCGTTCTCCGGGGAGCTGTTTTTT	CASSLAWEPGLAGGPFSGELFF
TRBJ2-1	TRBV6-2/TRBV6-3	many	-	TGTGCCAGCAGTTTACAGTCCTACAATGAGCAGTTCTTC	CASSLQSYNEQFF
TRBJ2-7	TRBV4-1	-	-	TGCGCCAGCAGCCTGAGAGAGTCTTCCTACGAGCAGTACTTC	CASSLRESSYEQYF
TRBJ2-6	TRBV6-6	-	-	TGTGCCAGCAGTTACTCGAAATCGAGTTTCGCTGGGGCCAACGTCCTGACTTTC	CASSYSKSSFAGANVLTF
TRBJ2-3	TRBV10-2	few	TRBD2	TGCGCCAGCAGTCGGGACTACCGAGGGGATACGCAGTATTTT	CASSRDYRGDTQYF
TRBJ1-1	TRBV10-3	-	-	TGTGCCATCAGTGAGTCCCATAAGAACACTGAAGCTTTCTTT	CAISESHKNTEAFF
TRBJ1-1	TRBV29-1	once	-	TGCAGCGTTGAACGGATGAACACTGAAGCTTTCTTT	CSVERMNTEAFF
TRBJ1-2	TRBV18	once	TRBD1	TGTGCCAGCTCGTCTGACAGGGTACAGGGCTACACCTTC	CASSSDRVQGYTF
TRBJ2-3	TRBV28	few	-	TGTGCCAGCAGTCCCATCAGCGGCGCAGATACGCAGTATTTT	CASSPISGADTQYF
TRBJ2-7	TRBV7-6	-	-	TGTGCCAGCAGCCCCACACAGGGTCCCTCTTCCTACGAGCAGTACTTC	CASSPTQGPSSYEQYF